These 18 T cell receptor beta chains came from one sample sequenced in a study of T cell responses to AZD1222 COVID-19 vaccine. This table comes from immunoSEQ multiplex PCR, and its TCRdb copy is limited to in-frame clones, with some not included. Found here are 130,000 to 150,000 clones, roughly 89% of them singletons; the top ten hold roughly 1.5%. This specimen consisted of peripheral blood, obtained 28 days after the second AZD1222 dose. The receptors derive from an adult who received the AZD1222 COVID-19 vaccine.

CDR3 sequence: CASSDERWSNQPQHF. The CDR3 bases are TGTGCCAGCAGTGACGAGAGATGGAGCAATCAGCCCCAGCATTTT. The chain links TRBV6-1 to TRBJ1-5, with no clear D. The CDR3 consists of 15 residues. V lost 3 bases, J lost 1 base, and 10 bases lay in between. Germline lookup yields CDR1 MNHNS and CDR2 SASEGT.

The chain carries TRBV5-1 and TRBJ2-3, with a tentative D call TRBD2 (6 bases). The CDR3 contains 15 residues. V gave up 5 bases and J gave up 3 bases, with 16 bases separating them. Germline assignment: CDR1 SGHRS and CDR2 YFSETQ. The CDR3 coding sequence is TGCGCCAGCAGATTCGTCGGGGGTGGTACAGATACGCAGTATTTT. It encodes CASRFVGGGTDTQYF.

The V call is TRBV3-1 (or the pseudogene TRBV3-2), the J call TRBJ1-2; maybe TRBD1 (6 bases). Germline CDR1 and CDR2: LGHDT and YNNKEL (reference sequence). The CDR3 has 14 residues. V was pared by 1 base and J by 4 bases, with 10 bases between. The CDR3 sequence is CASSQAAGAYGYTF. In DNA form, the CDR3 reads TGTGCCAGCAGCCAAGCGGCAGGGGCCTATGGCTACACCTTC.

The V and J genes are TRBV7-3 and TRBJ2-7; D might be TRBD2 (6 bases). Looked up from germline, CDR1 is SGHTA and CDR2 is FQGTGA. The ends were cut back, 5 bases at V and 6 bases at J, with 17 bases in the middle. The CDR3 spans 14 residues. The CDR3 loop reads CASSPMGGSGEQYF. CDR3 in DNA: TGTGCCAGCAGCCCCATGGGGGGATCGGGCGAGCAGTACTTC.

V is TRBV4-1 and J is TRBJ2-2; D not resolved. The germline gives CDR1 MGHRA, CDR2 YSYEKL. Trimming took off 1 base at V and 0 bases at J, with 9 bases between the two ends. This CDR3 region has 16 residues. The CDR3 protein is CASSQVSAANTGELFF. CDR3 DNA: TGCGCCAGCAGCCAAGTCTCGGCCGCGAACACCGGGGAGCTGTTTTTT.

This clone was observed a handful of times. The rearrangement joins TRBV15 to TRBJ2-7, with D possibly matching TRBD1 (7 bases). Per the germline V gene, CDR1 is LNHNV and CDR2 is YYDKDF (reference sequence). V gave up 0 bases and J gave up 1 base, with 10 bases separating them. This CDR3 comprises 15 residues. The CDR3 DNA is TGTGCCACCAGCAGAGAGGCGGGACAGTCCTACGAGCAGTACTTC. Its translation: CATSREAGQSYEQYF.

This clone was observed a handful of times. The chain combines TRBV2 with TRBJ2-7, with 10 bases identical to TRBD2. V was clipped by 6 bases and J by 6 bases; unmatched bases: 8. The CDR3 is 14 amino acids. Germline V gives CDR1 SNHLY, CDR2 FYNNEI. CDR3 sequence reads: CASRSSGSRTEQYF. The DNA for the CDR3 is TGTGCCAGCAGATCTAGCGGGAGTCGGACCGAGCAGTACTTC.

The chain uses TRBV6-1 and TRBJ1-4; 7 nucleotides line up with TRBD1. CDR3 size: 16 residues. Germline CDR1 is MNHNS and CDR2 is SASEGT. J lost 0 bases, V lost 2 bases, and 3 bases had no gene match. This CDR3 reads CASSERQGTTNEKLFF. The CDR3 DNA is TGTGCCAGCAGTGAAAGACAGGGAACAACTAATGAAAAACTGTTTTTT.

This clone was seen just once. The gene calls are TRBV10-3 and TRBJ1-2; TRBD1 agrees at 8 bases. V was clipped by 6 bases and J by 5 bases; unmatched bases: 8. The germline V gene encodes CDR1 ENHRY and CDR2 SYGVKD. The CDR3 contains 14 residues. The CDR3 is CAIRDRASTYGYTF. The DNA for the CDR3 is TGTGCCATCAGGGACAGGGCCTCGACATATGGCTACACCTTC.

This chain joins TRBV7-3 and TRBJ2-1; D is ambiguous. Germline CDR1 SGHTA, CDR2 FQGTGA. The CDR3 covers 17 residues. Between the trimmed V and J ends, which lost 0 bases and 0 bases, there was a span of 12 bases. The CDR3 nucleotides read TGTGCCAGCAGCTTAACAATAGCTCAGAGCTCCTACAATGAGCAGTTCTTC. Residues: CASSLTIAQSSYNEQFF.

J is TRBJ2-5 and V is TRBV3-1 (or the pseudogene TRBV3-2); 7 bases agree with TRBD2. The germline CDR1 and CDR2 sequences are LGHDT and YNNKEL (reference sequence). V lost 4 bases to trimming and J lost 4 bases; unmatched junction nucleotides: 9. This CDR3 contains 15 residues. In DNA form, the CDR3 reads TGTGCCAGCAGCCCATTGGGCGGGAGCGGAGAGACCCAGTACTTC. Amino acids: CASSPLGGSGETQYF.

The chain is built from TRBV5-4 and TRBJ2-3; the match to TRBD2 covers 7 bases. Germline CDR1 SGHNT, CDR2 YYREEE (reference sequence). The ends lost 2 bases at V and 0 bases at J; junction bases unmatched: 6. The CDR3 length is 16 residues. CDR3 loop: CASSLRLAASTDTQYF. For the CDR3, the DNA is TGTGCCAGCAGCTTAAGACTAGCAGCTAGCACAGATACGCAGTATTTT.

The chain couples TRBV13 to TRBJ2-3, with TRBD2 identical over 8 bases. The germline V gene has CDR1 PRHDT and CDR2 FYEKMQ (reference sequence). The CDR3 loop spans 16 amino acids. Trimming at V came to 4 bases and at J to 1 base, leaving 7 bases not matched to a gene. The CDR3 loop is CASSSALREGTDTQYF. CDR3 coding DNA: TGTGCCAGCAGCTCGGCTTTGCGGGAGGGCACAGATACGCAGTATTTT.

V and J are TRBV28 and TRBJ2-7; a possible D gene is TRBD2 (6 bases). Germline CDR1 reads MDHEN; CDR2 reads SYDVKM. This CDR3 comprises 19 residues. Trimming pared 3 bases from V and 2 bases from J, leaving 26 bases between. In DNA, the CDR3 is TGTGCCAGCAGTTTTTGGGGGGATTATAGTAGGCGGGGAACCTACGAGCAGTACTTC. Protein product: CASSFWGDYSRRGTYEQYF.

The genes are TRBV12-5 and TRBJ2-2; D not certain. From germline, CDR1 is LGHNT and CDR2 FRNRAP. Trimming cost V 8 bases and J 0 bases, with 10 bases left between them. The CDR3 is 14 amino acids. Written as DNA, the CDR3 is TGTGCTAGTAAACGCGTCTCGAACACCGGGGAGCTGTTTTTT. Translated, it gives CASKRVSNTGELFF.

The CDR3 region is CASSGRTTDTQYF. As DNA, the CDR3 is TGTGCCAGCAGCGGGCGAACCACAGATACGCAGTATTTT. V is TRBV9 and J is TRBJ2-3; no reliable D call. This CDR3 has 13 amino acids. V lost 3 bases, J lost 2 bases, and 7 bases lay in between. Germline CDR1 and CDR2: SGDLS and YYNGEE.

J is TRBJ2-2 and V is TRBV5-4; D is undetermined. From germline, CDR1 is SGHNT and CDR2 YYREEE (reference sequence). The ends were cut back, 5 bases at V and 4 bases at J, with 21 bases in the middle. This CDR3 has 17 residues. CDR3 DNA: TGTGCCAGCAGAGAAACCAGCGCTGGGTCGGGCACCGGGGAGCTGTTTTTT. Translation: CASRETSAGSGTGELFF.

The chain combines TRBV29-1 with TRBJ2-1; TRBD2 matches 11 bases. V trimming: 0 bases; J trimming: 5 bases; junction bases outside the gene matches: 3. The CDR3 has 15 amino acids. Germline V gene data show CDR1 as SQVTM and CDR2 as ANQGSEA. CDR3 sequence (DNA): TGCAGCGTTGAAGACCGGACTAGCGGGCACAATGAGCAGTTCTTC. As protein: CSVEDRTSGHNEQFF.